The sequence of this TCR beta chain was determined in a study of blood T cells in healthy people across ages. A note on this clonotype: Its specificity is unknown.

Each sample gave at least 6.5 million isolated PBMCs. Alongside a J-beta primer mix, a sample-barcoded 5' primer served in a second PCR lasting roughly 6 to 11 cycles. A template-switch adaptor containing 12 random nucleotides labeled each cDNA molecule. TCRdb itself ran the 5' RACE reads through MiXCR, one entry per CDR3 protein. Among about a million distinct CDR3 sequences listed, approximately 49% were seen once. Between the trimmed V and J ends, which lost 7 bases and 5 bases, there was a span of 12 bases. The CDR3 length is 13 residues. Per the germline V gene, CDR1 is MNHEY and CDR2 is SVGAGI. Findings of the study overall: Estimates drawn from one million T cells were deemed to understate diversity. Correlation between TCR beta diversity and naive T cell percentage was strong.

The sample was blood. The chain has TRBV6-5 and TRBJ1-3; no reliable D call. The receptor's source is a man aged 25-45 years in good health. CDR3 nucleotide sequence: TGTGCCAGCACCACCGGTGGGAGAAACACCATATATTTT. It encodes CASTTGGRNTIYF.